This is a list of T cell receptor beta chains from one sample in a study of cytomegalovirus exposure and HLA in healthy donors. Repertoires were generated with immunoSEQ multiplex PCR, while TCRdb's copy carries only in-frame clones and drops some. The sample has 140,000 to 150,000 clones; more than 85% are singletons. Input material: PBMCs. The receptors derive from a young man in good health and CMV-seronegative. Both conserved end residues are part of each CDR3. Fields, in order: V gene, J gene, D gene, CDR3 protein, CDR3 DNA. A D gene is named only where the DNA matches it firmly.

V gene: TRBV6-6
J gene: TRBJ2-7
D gene: -
CDR3 protein: CASTGGSSYEQYF
CDR3 DNA: TGTGCCAGCACCGGCGGTAGCTCCTACGAGCAGTACTTC

V gene: TRBV9
J gene: TRBJ2-7
D gene: TRBD2
CDR3 protein: CASSPVSGGYEQYF
CDR3 DNA: TGTGCCAGCAGCCCAGTATCGGGGGGCTACGAGCAGTACTTC

V gene: TRBV19
J gene: TRBJ1-2
D gene: -
CDR3 protein: CASSTGQLYGYTF
CDR3 DNA: TGTGCCAGTAGTACTGGACAGTTATATGGCTACACCTTC

V gene: TRBV18
J gene: TRBJ2-7
D gene: TRBD1
CDR3 protein: CASSDRGNYEQYF
CDR3 DNA: TGTGCCAGCTCAGACAGGGGTAACTACGAGCAGTACTTC

V gene: TRBV11-2
J gene: TRBJ2-3
D gene: -
CDR3 protein: CASSFAGMGTDTQYF
CDR3 DNA: TGTGCCAGCAGCTTCGCAGGCATGGGCACAGATACGCAGTATTTT

V gene: TRBV5-4
J gene: TRBJ2-1
D gene: TRBD1
CDR3 protein: CASSPDRGPYNEQFF
CDR3 DNA: TGTGCCAGCAGCCCGGACAGGGGGCCTTACAATGAGCAGTTCTTC

V gene: TRBV19
J gene: TRBJ1-2
D gene: -
CDR3 protein: CASSINTGNYGYTF
CDR3 DNA: TGTGCCAGTAGTATCAATACAGGGAACTATGGCTACACCTTC

V gene: TRBV4-1
J gene: TRBJ2-7
D gene: TRBD2
CDR3 protein: CASSQDGEGAVDEQYF
CDR3 DNA: TGCGCCAGCAGCCAAGATGGGGAGGGCGCAGTGGACGAGCAGTACTTC

V gene: TRBV11-3
J gene: TRBJ1-2
D gene: -
CDR3 protein: CASSSRGGDYGYTF
CDR3 DNA: TGTGCCAGCAGCTCTAGGGGCGGGGACTATGGCTACACCTTC

V gene: TRBV10-3
J gene: TRBJ2-1
D gene: -
CDR3 protein: CAISESMAGDYNEQFF
CDR3 DNA: TGTGCCATCAGTGAGTCGATGGCGGGCGATTACAATGAGCAGTTCTTC

V gene: TRBV19
J gene: TRBJ2-1
D gene: -
CDR3 protein: CASSIAEQGWANEQFF
CDR3 DNA: TGTGCCAGTAGTATAGCGGAGCAGGGTTGGGCCAATGAGCAGTTCTTC

V gene: TRBV30
J gene: TRBJ1-4
D gene: TRBD1
CDR3 protein: CAWNQDRENEKLFF
CDR3 DNA: TGTGCCTGGAATCAGGACAGGGAGAATGAAAAACTGTTTTTT

V gene: TRBV11-3
J gene: TRBJ1-2
D gene: TRBD1
CDR3 protein: CASSFIRDRANYGYTF
CDR3 DNA: TGTGCCAGCAGCTTTATCAGGGACAGAGCTAACTATGGCTACACCTTC

V gene: TRBV29-1
J gene: TRBJ2-3
D gene: TRBD2
CDR3 protein: CSVEGGRGGHTDTQYF
CDR3 DNA: TGCAGCGTTGAGGGGGGCCGGGGGGGTCACACAGATACGCAGTATTTT

V gene: TRBV2
J gene: TRBJ2-1
D gene: -
CDR3 protein: CASSNQENEQFF
CDR3 DNA: TGTGCCAGCAGTAATCAGGAAAATGAGCAGTTCTTC

V gene: TRBV27
J gene: TRBJ1-1
D gene: TRBD1
CDR3 protein: CASSLVLDRGMNTEAFF
CDR3 DNA: TGTGCCAGCAGTTTAGTTCTGGACAGGGGAATGAACACTGAAGCTTTCTTT

V gene: TRBV29-1
J gene: TRBJ2-1
D gene: -
CDR3 protein: CSVERVIQGNEQFF
CDR3 DNA: TGCAGCGTTGAAAGAGTAATCCAGGGCAATGAGCAGTTCTTC

V gene: TRBV30
J gene: TRBJ1-5
D gene: TRBD1
CDR3 protein: CAWSIQDRGNQPQHF
CDR3 DNA: TGTGCCTGGAGCATCCAGGACAGGGGCAATCAGCCCCAGCATTTT

V gene: TRBV7-6
J gene: TRBJ2-2
D gene: TRBD1
CDR3 protein: CASSLLGGPNTGELFF
CDR3 DNA: TGTGCCAGCAGCTTATTAGGGGGCCCGAACACCGGGGAGCTGTTTTTT

V gene: TRBV23-1
J gene: TRBJ1-2
D gene: TRBD1
CDR3 protein: CASSQQQGAVNGYTF
CDR3 DNA: TGCGCCAGCAGTCAACAGCAGGGGGCGGTTAATGGCTACACCTTC

V gene: TRBV5-1
J gene: TRBJ1-1
D gene: -
CDR3 protein: CASSFKGDTEAFF
CDR3 DNA: TGCGCCAGCAGCTTTAAGGGGGACACTGAAGCTTTCTTT

V gene: TRBV2
J gene: TRBJ1-2
D gene: TRBD1
CDR3 protein: CASTRDRGYGYTF
CDR3 DNA: TGTGCCAGCACAAGGGACAGGGGCTATGGCTACACCTTC